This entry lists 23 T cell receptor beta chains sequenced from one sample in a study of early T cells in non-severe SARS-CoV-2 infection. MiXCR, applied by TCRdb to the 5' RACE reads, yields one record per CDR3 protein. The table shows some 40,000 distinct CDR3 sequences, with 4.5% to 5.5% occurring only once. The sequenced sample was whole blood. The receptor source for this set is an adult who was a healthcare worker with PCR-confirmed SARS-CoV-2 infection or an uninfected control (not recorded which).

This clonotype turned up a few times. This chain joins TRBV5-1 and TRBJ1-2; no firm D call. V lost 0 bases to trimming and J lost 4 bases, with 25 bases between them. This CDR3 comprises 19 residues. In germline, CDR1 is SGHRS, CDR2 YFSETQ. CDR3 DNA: TGCGCCAGCAGCTTGGGCGAGAGGGCCGGTTGGAGAAACCCCTATGGCTACACCTTC. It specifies CASSLGERAGWRNPYGYTF.

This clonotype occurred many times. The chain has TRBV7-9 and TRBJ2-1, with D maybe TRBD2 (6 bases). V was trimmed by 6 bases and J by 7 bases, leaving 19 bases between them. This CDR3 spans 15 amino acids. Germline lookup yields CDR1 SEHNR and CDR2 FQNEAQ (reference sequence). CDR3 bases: TGTGCCAGCAGGGACCCCGGGAGAACTGATAATGAGCAGTTCTTC. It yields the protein CASRDPGRTDNEQFF. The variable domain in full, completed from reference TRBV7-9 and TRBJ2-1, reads DTGVSQNPRHKITKRGQNVTFRCDPISEHNRLYWYRQTLGQGPEFLTYFQNEAQLEKSRLLSDRFSAERPKGSFSTLEIQRTEQGDSAMYLCASRDPGRTDNEQFFGPGTRLTVL.

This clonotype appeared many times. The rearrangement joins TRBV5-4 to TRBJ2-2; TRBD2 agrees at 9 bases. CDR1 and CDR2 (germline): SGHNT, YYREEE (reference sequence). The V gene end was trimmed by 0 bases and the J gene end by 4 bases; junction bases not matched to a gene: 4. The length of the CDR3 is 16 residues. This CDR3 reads CASSLAAGGGTGELFF. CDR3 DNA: TGTGCCAGCAGCTTGGCAGCGGGGGGAGGCACCGGGGAGCTGTTTTTT.

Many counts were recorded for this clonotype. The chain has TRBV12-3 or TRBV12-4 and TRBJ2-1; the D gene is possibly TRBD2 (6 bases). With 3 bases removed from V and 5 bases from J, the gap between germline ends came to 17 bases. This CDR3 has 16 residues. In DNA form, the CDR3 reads TGTGCCAGCAGTTTGCGGTTAGGCGGCGGGAACAATGAGCAGTTCTTC. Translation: CASSLRLGGGNNEQFF.

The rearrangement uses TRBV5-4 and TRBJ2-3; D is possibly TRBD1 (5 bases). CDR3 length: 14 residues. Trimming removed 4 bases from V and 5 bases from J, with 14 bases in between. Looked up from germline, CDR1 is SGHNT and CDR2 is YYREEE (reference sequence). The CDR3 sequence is CASSVESRGDTQYF. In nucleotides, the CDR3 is TGTGCCAGCAGCGTCGAATCTAGGGGAGATACGCAGTATTTT.

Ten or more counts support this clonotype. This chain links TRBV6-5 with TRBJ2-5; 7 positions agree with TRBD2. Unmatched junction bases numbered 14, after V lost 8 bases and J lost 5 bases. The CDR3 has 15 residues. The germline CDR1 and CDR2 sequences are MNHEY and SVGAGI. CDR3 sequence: CASRETAGTHETQYF. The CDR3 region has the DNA TGTGCCAGCCGGGAGACAGCGGGGACGCACGAGACCCAGTACTTC.

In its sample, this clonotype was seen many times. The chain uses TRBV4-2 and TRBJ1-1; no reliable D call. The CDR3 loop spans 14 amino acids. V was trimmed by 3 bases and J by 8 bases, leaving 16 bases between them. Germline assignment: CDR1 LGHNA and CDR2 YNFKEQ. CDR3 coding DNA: TGTGCCAGCAGCCAGCCGGGTCCCCTTCGGGAAGCTTTCTTT. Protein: CASSQPGPLREAFF.

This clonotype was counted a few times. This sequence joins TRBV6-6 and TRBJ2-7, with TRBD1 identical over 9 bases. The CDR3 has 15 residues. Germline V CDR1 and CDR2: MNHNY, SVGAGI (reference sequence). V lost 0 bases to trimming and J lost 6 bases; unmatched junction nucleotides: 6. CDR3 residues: CASSYSGTGRAEQYF. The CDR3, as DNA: TGTGCCAGCAGTTACTCCGGGACAGGGAGGGCCGAGCAGTACTTC.

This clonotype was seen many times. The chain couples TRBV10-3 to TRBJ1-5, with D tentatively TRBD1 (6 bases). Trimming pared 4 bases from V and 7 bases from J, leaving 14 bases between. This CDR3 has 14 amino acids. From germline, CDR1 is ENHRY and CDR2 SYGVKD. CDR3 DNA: TGTGCCATCAGTGCGCGGGACATCAACCAGCCCCAGCATTTT. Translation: CAISARDINQPQHF.

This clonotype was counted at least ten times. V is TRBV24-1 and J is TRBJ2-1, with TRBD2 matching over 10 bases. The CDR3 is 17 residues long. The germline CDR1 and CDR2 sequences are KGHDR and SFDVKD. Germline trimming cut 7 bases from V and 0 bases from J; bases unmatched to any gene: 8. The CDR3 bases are TGTGCCACCAGAATAGCGGGGGGCGCCCTCTCCTACAATGAGCAGTTCTTC. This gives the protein CATRIAGGALSYNEQFF.

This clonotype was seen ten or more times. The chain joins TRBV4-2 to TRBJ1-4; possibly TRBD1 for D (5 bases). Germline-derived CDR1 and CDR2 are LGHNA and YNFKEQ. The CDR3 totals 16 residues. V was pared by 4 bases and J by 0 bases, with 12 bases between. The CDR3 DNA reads TGTGCCAGCAGCCCCAGCGTGACAGCAACTAATGAAAAACTGTTTTTT. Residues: CASSPSVTATNEKLFF.

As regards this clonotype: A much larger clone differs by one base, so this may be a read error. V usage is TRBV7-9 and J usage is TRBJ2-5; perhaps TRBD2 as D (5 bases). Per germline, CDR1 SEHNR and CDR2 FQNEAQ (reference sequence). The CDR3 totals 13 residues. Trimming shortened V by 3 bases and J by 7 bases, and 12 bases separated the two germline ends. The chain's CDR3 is CASSFDYTRTQYF. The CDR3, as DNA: TGTGCCAGCAGCTTTGACTATACGAGGACCCAGTACTTC.

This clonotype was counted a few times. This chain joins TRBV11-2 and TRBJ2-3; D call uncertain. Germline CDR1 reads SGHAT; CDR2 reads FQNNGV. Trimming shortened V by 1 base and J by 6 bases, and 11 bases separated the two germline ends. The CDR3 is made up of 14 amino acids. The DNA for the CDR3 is TGTGCCAGCAGCTTAGGATCGGTGTGGGATACGCAGTATTTT. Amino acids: CASSLGSVWDTQYF.

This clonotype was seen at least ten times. The CDR3 loop is CASSVNRRHEKLFF. The CDR3 DNA reads as TGCGCCAGCAGTGTAAACAGGAGGCATGAAAAACTGTTTTTT. The chain combines TRBV10-1 with TRBJ1-4, with D possibly matching TRBD1 (5 bases). This CDR3 is built from 14 residues. Trimming removed 4 bases from V and 6 bases from J, with 12 bases in between. Germline V CDR1 and CDR2: WNHNN, SYGVQD (reference sequence).

The CDR3 DNA reads as TGTGCCTGGAGTGCCACACAGGCGTACGGGGAGGGTACGCAGTATTTT. Translation: CAWSATQAYGEGTQYF. J is TRBJ2-3 and V is TRBV30; 7 nucleotides line up with TRBD2. From germline, CDR1 is GTSNPN and CDR2 SVGIG (reference sequence). The CDR3 contains 16 residues. The ends lost 1 base at V and 8 bases at J; junction bases unmatched: 15.

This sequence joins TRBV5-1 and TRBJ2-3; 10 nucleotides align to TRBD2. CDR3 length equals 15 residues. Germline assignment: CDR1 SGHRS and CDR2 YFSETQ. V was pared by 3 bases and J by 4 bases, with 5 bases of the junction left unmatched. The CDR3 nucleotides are TGCGCCAGCAGCTCTAGCGGGGGATTAGCAGATACGCAGTATTTT. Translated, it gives CASSSSGGLADTQYF. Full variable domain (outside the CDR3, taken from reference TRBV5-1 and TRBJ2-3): KAGVTQTPRYLIKTRGQQVTLSCSPISGHRSVSWYQQTPGQGLQFLFEYFSETQRNKGNFPGRFSGRQFSNSRSEMNVSTLELGDSALYLCASSSSGGLADTQYFGPGTRLTVL.

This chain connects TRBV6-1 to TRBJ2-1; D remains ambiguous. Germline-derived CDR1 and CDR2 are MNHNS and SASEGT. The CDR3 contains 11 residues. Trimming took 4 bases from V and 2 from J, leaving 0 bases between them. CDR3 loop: CASSAYNEQFF. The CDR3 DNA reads TGTGCCAGCAGTGCCTACAATGAGCAGTTCTTC.

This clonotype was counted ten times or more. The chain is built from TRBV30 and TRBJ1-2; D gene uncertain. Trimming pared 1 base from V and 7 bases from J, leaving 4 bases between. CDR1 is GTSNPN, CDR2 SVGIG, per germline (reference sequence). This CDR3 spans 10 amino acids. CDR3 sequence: CAWSAGGYTF. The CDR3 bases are TGTGCCTGGAGTGCGGGTGGCTACACCTTC.

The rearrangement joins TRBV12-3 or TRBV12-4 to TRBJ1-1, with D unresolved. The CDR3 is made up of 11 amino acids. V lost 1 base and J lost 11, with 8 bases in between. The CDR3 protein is CASSLEGTAFF. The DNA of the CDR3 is TGTGCCAGCAGTTTAGAAGGAACGGCTTTCTTT.

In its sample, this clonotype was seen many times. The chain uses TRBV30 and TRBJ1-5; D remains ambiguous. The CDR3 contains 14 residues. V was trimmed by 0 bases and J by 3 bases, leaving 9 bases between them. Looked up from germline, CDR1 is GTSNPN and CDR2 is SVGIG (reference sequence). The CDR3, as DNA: TGTGCCTGGAGTGTAACCAGTTTCAATCAGCCCCAGCATTTT. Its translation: CAWSVTSFNQPQHF.

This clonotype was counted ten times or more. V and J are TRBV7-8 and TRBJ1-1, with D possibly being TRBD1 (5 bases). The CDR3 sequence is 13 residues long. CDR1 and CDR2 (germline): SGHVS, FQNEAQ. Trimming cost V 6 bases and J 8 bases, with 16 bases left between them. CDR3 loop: CASRPPERTEAFF. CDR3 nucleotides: TGTGCCAGCAGACCCCCCGAGCGGACAGAAGCTTTCTTT.

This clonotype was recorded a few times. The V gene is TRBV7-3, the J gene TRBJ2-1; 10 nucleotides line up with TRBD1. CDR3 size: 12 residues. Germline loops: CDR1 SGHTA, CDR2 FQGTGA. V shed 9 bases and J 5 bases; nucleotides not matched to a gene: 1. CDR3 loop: CASGTGDNEQFF. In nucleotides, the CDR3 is TGTGCCAGTGGGACAGGGGACAATGAGCAGTTCTTC.

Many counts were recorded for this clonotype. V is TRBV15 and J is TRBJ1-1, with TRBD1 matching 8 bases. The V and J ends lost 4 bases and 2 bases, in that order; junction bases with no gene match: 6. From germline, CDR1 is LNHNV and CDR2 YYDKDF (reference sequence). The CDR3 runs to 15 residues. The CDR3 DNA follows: TGTGCCACCAGCACACGCACAGGGGGAAACACTGAAGCTTTCTTT. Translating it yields CATSTRTGGNTEAFF.